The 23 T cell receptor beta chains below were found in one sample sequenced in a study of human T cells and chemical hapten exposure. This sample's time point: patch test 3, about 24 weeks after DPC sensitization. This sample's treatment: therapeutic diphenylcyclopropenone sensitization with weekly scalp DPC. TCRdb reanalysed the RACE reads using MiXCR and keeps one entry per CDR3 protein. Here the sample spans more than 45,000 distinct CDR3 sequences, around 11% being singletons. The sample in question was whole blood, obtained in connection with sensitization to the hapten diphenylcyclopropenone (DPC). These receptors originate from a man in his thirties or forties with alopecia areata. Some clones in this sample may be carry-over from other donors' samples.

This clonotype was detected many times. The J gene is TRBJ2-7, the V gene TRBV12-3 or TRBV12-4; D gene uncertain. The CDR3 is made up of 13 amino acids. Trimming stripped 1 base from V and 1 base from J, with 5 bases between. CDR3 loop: CASSLGQSYEQYF. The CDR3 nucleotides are TGTGCCAGCAGTTTAGGACAATCCTACGAGCAGTACTTC.

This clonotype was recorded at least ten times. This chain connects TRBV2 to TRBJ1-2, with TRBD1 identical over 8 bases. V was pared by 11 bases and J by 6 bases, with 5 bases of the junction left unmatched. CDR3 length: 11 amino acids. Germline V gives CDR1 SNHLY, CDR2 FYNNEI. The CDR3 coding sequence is TGTGCCGGGAGGACAGGGCATGGCTACACCTTC. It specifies CAGRTGHGYTF. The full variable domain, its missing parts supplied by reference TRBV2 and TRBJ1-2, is EPEVTQTPSHQVTQMGQEVILRCVPISNHLYFYWYRQILGQKVEFLVSFYNNEISEKSEIFDDQFSVERPDGSNFTLKIRSTKLEDSAMYFCAGRTGHGYTFGSGTRLTVV.

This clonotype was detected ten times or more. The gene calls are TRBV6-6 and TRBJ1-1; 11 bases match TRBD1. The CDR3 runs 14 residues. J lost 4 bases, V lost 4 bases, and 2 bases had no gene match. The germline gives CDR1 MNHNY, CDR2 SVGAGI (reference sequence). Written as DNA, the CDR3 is TGTGCCAGCAGTTCCGGGACAGGGGGCACTGAAGCTTTCTTT. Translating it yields CASSSGTGGTEAFF.

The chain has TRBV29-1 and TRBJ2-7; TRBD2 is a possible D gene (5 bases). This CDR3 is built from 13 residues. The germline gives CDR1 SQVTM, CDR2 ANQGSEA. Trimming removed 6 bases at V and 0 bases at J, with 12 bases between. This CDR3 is CSVSRTDSYEQYF. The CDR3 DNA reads TGCAGCGTCTCCCGGACTGACTCCTACGAGCAGTACTTC.

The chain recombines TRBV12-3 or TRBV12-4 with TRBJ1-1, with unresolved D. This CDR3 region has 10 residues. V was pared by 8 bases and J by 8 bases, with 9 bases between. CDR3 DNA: TGTGCCAGCCCGGGAGGGGAAGCTTTCTTT. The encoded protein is CASPGGEAFF.

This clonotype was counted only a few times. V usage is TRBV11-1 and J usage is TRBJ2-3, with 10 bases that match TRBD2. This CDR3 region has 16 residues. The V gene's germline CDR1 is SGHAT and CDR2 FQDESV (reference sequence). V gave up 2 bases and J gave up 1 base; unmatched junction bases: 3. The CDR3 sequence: CASSLQLAGGTDTQYF. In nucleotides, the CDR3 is TGTGCCAGCAGCTTACAGCTAGCGGGGGGCACAGATACGCAGTATTTT.

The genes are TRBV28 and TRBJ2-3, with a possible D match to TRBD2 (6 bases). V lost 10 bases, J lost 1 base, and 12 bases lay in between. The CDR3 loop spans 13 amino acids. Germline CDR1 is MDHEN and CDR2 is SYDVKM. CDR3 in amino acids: CATPGEGTDTQYF. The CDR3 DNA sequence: TGTGCCACCCCGGGGGAGGGCACAGATACGCAGTATTTT. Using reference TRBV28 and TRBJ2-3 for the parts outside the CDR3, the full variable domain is DVKVTQSSRYLVKRTGEKVFLECVQDMDHENMFWYRQDPGLGLRLIYFSYDVKMKEKGDIPEGYSVSREKKERFSLILESASTNQTSMYLCATPGEGTDTQYFGPGTRLTVL.

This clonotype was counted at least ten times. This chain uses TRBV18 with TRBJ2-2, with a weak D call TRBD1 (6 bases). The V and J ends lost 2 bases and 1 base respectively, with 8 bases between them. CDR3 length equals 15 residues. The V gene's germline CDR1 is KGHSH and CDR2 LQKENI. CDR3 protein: CASSPSQGNTGELFF. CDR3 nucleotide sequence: TGTGCCAGCTCACCATCACAGGGGAACACCGGGGAGCTGTTTTTT.

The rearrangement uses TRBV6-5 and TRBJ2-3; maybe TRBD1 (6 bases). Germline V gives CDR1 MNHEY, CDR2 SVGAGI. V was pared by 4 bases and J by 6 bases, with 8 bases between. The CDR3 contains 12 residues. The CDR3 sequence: CASSSQGDTQYF. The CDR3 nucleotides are TGTGCCAGCAGTTCCCAGGGGGATACGCAGTATTTT.

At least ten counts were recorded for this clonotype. The CDR3 sequence: CASGFLGGSGGYTF. CDR3 DNA sequence: TGTGCTAGTGGCTTCCTGGGGGGGTCGGGCGGCTACACCTTC. The rearrangement links TRBV12-5 to TRBJ1-2; a weak D match, TRBD1 (5 bases). The V end lost 6 bases, the J end lost 8 bases, and 19 bases lay between the germline ends. The CDR3 consists of 14 residues. Per germline, CDR1 LGHNT and CDR2 FRNRAP.

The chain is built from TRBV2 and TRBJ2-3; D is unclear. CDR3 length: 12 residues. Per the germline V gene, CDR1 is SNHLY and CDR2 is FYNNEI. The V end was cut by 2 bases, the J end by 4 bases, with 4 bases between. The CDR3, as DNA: TGTGCCAGCAGTGAAATCCCAGATACGCAGTATTTT. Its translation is CASSEIPDTQYF.

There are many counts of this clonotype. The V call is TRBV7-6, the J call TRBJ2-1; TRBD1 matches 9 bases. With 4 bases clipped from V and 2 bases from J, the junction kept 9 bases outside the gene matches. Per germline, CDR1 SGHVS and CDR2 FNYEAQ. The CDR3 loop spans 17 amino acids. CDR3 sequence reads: CASSSLPDRGAYNEQFF. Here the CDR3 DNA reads TGTGCCAGCAGCTCCCTGCCCGACAGGGGGGCCTACAATGAGCAGTTCTTC.

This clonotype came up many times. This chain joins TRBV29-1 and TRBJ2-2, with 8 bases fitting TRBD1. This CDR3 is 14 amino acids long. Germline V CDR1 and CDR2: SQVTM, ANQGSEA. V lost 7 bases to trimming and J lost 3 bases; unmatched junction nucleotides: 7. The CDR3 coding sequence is TGCAGCGCTCGGACAGGGTATGACACCGGGGAGCTGTTTTTT. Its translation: CSARTGYDTGELFF.

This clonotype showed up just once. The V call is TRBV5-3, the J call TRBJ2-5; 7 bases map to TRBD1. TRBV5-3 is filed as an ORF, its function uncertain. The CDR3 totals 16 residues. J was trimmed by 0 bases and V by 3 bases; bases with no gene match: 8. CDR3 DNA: TGTGCCAGAAGCTCCTACGGGACAGATTACCAAGAGACCCAGTACTTC. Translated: CARSSYGTDYQETQYF.

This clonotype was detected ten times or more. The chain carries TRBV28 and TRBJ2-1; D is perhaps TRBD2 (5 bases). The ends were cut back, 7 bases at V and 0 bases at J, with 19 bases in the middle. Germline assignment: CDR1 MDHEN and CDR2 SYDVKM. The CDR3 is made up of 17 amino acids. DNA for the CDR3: TGTGCCAGCACCTCAGGAGGACGTACAAGCTCCTACAATGAGCAGTTCTTC. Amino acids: CASTSGGRTSSYNEQFF.

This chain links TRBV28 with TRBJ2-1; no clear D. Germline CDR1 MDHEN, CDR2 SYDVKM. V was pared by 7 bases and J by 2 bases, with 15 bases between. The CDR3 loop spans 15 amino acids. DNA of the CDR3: TGTGCCAGCACCCTTAGGACCGGCACCTACAATGAGCAGTTCTTC. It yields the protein CASTLRTGTYNEQFF.

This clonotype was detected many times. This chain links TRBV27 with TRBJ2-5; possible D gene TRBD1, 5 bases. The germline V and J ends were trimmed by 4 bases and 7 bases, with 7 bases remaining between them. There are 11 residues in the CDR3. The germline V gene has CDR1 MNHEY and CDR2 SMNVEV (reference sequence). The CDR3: CASSSQGTQYF. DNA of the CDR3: TGTGCCAGCAGTTCCCAGGGGACCCAGTACTTC.

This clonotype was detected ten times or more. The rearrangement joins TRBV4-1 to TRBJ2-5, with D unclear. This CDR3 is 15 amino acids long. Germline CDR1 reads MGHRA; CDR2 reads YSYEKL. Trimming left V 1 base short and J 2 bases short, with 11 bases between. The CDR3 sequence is CASSQVESYQETQYF. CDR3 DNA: TGCGCCAGCAGCCAAGTAGAGTCATATCAAGAGACCCAGTACTTC.

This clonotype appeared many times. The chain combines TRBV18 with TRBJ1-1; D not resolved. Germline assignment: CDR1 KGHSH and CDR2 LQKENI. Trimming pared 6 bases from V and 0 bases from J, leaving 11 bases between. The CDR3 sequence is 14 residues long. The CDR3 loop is CASSPDSMNTEAFF. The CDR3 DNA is TGTGCCAGCTCCCCAGATTCCATGAACACTGAAGCTTTCTTT.

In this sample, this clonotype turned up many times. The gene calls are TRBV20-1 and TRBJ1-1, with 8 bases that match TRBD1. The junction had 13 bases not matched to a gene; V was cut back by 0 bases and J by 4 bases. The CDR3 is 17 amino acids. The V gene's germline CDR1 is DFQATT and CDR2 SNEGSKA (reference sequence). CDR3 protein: CSARDEMGQAMSTEAFF. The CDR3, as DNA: TGCAGTGCTAGAGACGAAATGGGACAGGCCATGAGCACTGAAGCTTTCTTT.

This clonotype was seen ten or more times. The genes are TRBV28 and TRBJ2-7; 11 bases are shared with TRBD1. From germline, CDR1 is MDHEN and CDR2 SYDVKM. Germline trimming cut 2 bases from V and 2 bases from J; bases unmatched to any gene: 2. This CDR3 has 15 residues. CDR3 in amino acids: CASSLGTGGPYEQYF. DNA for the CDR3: TGTGCCAGCAGTTTAGGGACAGGGGGACCCTACGAGCAGTACTTC.

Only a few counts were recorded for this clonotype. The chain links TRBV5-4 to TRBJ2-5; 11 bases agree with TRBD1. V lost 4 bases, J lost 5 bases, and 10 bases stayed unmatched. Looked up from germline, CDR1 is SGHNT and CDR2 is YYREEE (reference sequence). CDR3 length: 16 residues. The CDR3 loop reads CASSQERTGGLETQYF. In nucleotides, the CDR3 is TGTGCCAGCAGCCAAGAACGGACAGGGGGCTTGGAGACCCAGTACTTC.

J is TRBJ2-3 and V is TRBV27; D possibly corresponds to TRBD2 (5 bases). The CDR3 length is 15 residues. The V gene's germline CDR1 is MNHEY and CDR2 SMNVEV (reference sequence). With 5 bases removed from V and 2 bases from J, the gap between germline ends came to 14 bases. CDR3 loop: CASSLRTGPTDTQYF. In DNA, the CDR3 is TGTGCCAGCAGTCTACGGACTGGACCCACAGATACGCAGTATTTT.